This T cell receptor beta chain originates from a study of cytomegalovirus exposure and HLA in healthy donors (dated by TCRdb to 2016 to 2017). For context, the study as a whole: An earlier analysis of approximately 640 of the donors reported about 250 Gb of sequence data and roughly 100 million unique TCR beta sequences from 190 million or so T cells. An early release that covered some 640 HLA-typed donors contained around 300 gigabases of sequencing data and approximately 85 million unique TCR sequences. Among the roughly 400 genotyped donors, around 81% belonged to the genetic ancestry cluster associated with self-reported Caucasian donors. The study aimed to test whether signatures of past pathogen exposure could be identified by cataloging public T cell receptors. The study profiled the T cell repertoires of 550 to 700 subjects by immunosequencing and related them to cytomegalovirus serostatus. Along with the approximately 670-subject first cohort, a separate validation cohort of over a hundred different subjects was used. To predict cytomegalovirus infection status, the study brought together high-throughput TCR immunosequencing, statistical association of individual TCRs with disease status, and machine learning. A later analysis re-examined previously published TCR beta repertoires from 500 to 700 donors and added high-resolution HLA genotyping to investigate patterns of TCR occurrence. In the later analysis, no new phenotypic data were used to find candidate immune exposures; instead, reliance was placed on TCR beta sequences and their occurrence across donors. An earlier analysis of about 620 of the donors applied high-throughput TCR beta sequencing to assess whether each TCR beta V gene segment acted as functional or pseudogenic. Alongside the repertoire data, information on donor age, sex, ethnicity and CMV serostatus was compiled. Genome-wide SNP genotypes for about 65% of the 666 donors were used in a later genetic analysis, which treated that subset as a discovery cohort. Every repertoire in the discovery cohort had been generated on one and the same sequencing platform. Both class I and class II loci were covered by HLA typing, at four-digit resolution. The number of donors typed differed by locus, with roughly 620-640 for A, B, C, DRB1 and DQB1, 522 for DQA1, about 610 for DPA1, and 400 to 490 for DPB1. Because of strong linkage in the cohort, four to six DR-DQ haplotypes were treated as single units for association and clustering. Across some 400 genotyped donors of the cohort, an average of roughly 250,000 unique TCR beta nucleotide sequences per donor were sequenced, and around 20% of those sequences were non-productive. What the study reported, not specific to this receptor: Three of the identified cytomegalovirus-associated TCR beta chains were confirmed in vitro to be specific for cytomegalovirus antigens. A total of 150 or so TCR beta chains were listed by the study as associated with cytomegalovirus. The sequencing pipeline was judged likely to have produced a cluster of highly shared sequence variants as a technical artifact. Roughly uniform sequencing depth across donors was assumed in presence/absence analyses, although this assumption may not hold. In an earlier analysis of a few hundred of the donors, most TCR beta V segments were observed in productive rearrangements about 90% or about 30% of the time, broadly matching IMGT annotations. CMV serostatus was the only immune exposure information available for the cohort. The authors suggested that the approach could potentially be generalized to other disease states and immunological phenotypes. A later analysis associated 16,951 TCR beta sequences with specific HLA alleles at a false discovery rate of 0.05. A further reported finding was that TCR beta sequences accurately predicted the HLA-A and HLA-B alleles for most subjects in the first cohort. Most CMV-associated TCR beta chains appeared to be HLA-restricted in a later analysis, and the HLA associations seemed to be driven largely by CMV exposure. In a later analysis, TCR association rates were found to vary across HLA loci, with the most associated TCRs seen for DRB1 alleles and the fewest for HLA-C alleles. Compared with equally common non-associated chains, HLA-associated TCR beta chains in a later analysis were more clonally expanded and had lower generation probabilities. The 87-base-pair reads could not distinguish some IMGT-functional V segments, including TRBV6-2 and TRBV6-3, so those segments were excluded. While some public TCRs were present in many individuals, most TCR sequences turned up only very rarely across donors. Because HLA typing was unavailable for some donors at each locus, only the typed subset was used in association tests. The classifier was reported to diagnose cytomegalovirus status with high specificity and sensitivity in both the original and validation cohorts. A later genetic analysis associated a missense DCLRE1C variant with V-gene and J-gene trimming of TCR beta chains, and an independent cohort replicated the association. Because counts were too low, some 17 rarely observed V segments, including chromosome 9 orphons, were excluded from the earlier analysis of around 640 of the donors. This cohort had only TCR beta chains sequenced, and the lack of alpha or paired-chain data limited which features could be detected. When HLA alleles, especially DR and DQ, strongly co-occurred, attributing TCR associations to individual alleles was difficult. Several of the top co-occurrence clusters appeared to be linked to parvovirus B19, influenza, CMV and Epstein-Barr virus, according to a later analysis. Correlated functional status among segregating V segments might be attributable to linkage disequilibrium, but an unknown experimental factor could not be ruled out. A later genetic analysis reported fewer N-insertions in productive TCRs among donors in an Asian-associated ancestry cluster than the roughly 620-donor mean.

The cohort consisted of hundreds of healthy bone marrow donors. At the time of sampling, every cohort member was nominally healthy, though immune exposures that went unrecorded were likely present. The donor tested CMV seropositive, placing the donor among the roughly 300 seropositive members of the cohort. Every donor gave a peripheral blood sample, and the peripheral blood mononuclear cells from that sample were used for TCR beta sequencing. Genomic DNA extraction from the blood cell samples was performed with the Qiagen DNeasy Blood Extraction Kit. As regards this clone: It has no known antigen specificity.

CDR1 and CDR2 were assigned from the germline V gene as MNHNS and SASEGT. From cysteine to phenylalanine, the CDR3 is 15 amino acids long. The only DNA kept is the CDR3, 45 bases in frame from the first base. Relative to germline, V is 8 bases shorter and J is 3 bases shorter, with 17 bases between their ends. Library construction relied on the immunoSEQ multiplex PCR assay. For the multiplex PCR, a mixture combining 60 forward primers for TCR Vbeta segments and 13 reverse primers for TCR Jbeta segments was used. Amplification of the CDR3 region of rearranged TCR beta genes was performed with a multiplex PCR assay on genomic DNA. Amplified TCR beta libraries were sequenced as 87-base-pair reads on the Illumina HiSeq System. The source study handled its data this way. A later analysis tallied roughly 80 million unique TCR beta chains across the approximately 670 repertoires, and about 12 million of those chains were shared by two or more donors. A nearest-neighbor algorithm error-corrected the raw reads and collapsed the reads into unique sequences, merging closely related sequences to remove PCR and sequencing errors. To assign V, D and J gene segments, CDR3 sequences were aligned to IMGT reference sequences. For a sequence to be retained, at least a six-nucleotide match to both a V gene segment and a J gene segment was required. Rearrangements were classified as productive when the CDR3 lacked stop codons and remained in frame with V and J, and all other rearrangements were classified as non-productive. CDR3 was defined according to IMGT convention as the region running from the second conserved V-encoded cysteine to the conserved J-encoded phenylalanine. Sequences without an unambiguous match to a single V gene segment were excluded from the earlier analysis of about 600 of the donors. In an earlier analysis of approximately 550 of the donors, V segments were called functional above 56.7% productive rearrangements and were called segregating when the between-donor standard deviation exceeded 5%. A statistical classification framework was built to diagnose cytomegalovirus status from the catalog of TCR beta chain sequences. V and J gene assignment, in a later analysis, came from comparing TCR nucleotide sequences with IMGT/GENE-DB human TR gene sequences. The TCRdist pipeline was used in a later analysis to assign CDR3 sequences and most-parsimonious VDJ recombination scenarios. In a later analysis, each TCR beta chain was defined by its CDR3 amino acid sequence together with its V-gene family, and reads without a unique V-gene family were excluded. A later analysis removed 592 highly shared, low-generation-probability nucleotide sequences to deal with suspected cross-contamination and a sequencing artifact. For each public chain, a later analysis derived a clonal expansion index from normalized ranks of inferred template counts within each repertoire. A later analysis computed generation probabilities with a VDJ recombination model fitted to out-of-frame rearrangements, and checked the results against IGoR. In a later analysis, hypergeometric tests were used to score TCR-TCR, TCR-HLA and TCR-CMV co-occurrence, with a repertoire-size bias correction applied to TCR pairs. A later analysis estimated false discovery rates by permuting HLA or CMV assignments 20 times. A later analysis grouped co-occurring TCRs with DBSCAN, adding TCRdist sequence similarity when clustering within HLA-allele-positive subsets. Repertoires with fewer than 30,000 or more than 120,000 public chains, plus five repertoires with anomalous nucleotide sharing, were excluded from co-occurrence clustering. TCRdb retrieved this table from immuneACCESS and kept in-frame rearrangements only. Not all clones are present; in checked studies, unresolved V genes account for under half, and no reason is known for the remainder. Clone size and V and J calls were adopted from that table, with D and trimming inferred from the DNA. The sample has approximately 80,000 clones on record. 3.5% to 4% of the sample belongs to the ten largest clones.

The chain is made from TRBV6-1 and TRBJ1-3; TRBD1 is possibly the D segment (6 matching bases). The sample comprised PBMCs. This sequence was found in a man aged 18 to 30 in good health and CMV-seropositive. DNA sequence: TGTGCCAGCGCCGGTACAGGGATCGGTGGAAACACCATATATTTT. The encoded protein is CASAGTGIGGNTIYF.